The 7 T cell receptor beta chains listed next were all sequenced from one sample in a study of patients and donors after allogeneic stem cell transplantation. TCRdb called the RT-PCR reads again in MiXCR, with one record for every CDR3 protein. The sample includes about 2,200 distinct CDR3 sequences, about 30% of them seen just once. Sequencing used blood, either unsorted or a sorted T cell fraction (not recorded which). These receptors were collected from a human donor who was either an allogeneic HSCT recipient or a stem cell or donor lymphocyte infusion donor (not recorded which). It is not recorded whose cells these are; they may come from a transplant donor.

By proportion, this clonotype is medium-sized. V gene TRBV15 combines with J gene TRBJ2-7; D not resolved. The CDR3 is 16 residues long. Trimming shortened V by 0 bases and J by 5 bases, and 17 bases separated the two germline ends. Germline V CDR1 and CDR2: LNHNV, YYDKDF (reference sequence). CDR3 sequence reads: CATSRDLGGRVNEQYF. In DNA, the CDR3 is TGTGCCACCAGCAGAGATCTAGGCGGTAGGGTGAACGAGCAGTACTTC.

The chain is built from TRBV11-2 and TRBJ2-3, with D perhaps matching TRBD1 or TRBD2 (5 bases each). The CDR3 runs 16 residues. V was shortened by 4 bases and J by 2 bases, with 16 bases between the two germline ends. Looked up from germline, CDR1 is SGHAT and CDR2 is FQNNGV. In DNA, the CDR3 is TGTGCCAGCAGCTCCGGGACCAGAGGGCTCACAGATACGCAGTATTTT. Its protein is CASSSGTRGLTDTQYF.

This clonotype rates as medium-sized. This chain uses TRBV7-6 with TRBJ1-1; 8 bases line up with TRBD1. V shed 5 bases, J shed 5 bases, and the junction held 7 bases outside the gene matches. The CDR3 totals 14 residues. Germline CDR1 and CDR2: SGHVS and FNYEAQ. The CDR3 sequence is CASSTQQGATEAFF. CDR3 DNA sequence: TGTGCCAGCAGCACGCAGCAGGGGGCTACTGAAGCTTTCTTT. Combining the CDR3 with reference TRBV7-6 and TRBJ1-1 gives the whole variable domain GAGVSQSPRYKVTKRGQDVALRCDPISGHVSLYWYRQALGQGPEFLTYFNYEAQQDKSGLPNDRFSAERPEGSISTLTIQRTEQRDSAMYRCASSTQQGATEAFFGQGTRLTVV.

This chain connects TRBV30 to TRBJ2-7; TRBD2 might be the D (5 bases). Per the germline V gene, CDR1 is GTSNPN and CDR2 is SVGIG (reference sequence). This CDR3 has 12 residues. V was clipped by 4 bases and J by 3 bases, with 10 bases between them. The CDR3 loop reads CAWNRAGYEQYF. The CDR3 bases are TGTGCCTGGAATAGGGCGGGCTACGAGCAGTACTTC.

This chain joins TRBV7-3 and TRBJ1-1, with D perhaps matching TRBD1 (6 bases). CDR3 length equals 13 residues. The V and J ends lost 3 bases and 2 bases respectively, with 7 bases between them. In germline, CDR1 is SGHTA, CDR2 FQGTGA. CDR3 loop: CASSLDSNTEAFF. CDR3 DNA sequence: TGTGCCAGCAGCTTGGACAGTAACACTGAAGCTTTCTTT.

This sequence joins TRBV30 and TRBJ1-1; D call uncertain. V lost 0 bases and J lost 1, with 9 bases in between. CDR1 and CDR2 from the germline V gene are GTSNPN and SVGIG (reference sequence). The CDR3 contains 14 residues. The CDR3 DNA reads as TGTGCCTGGAGTGTAAATCGGTGGAACACTGAAGCTTTCTTT. It encodes CAWSVNRWNTEAFF.

In its sample, this clonotype was seen a few times. This chain joins TRBV7-2 and TRBJ2-7; 9 bases match TRBD2. Per the germline V gene, CDR1 is SGHTA and CDR2 is FQGNSA. This CDR3 has 17 amino acids. With V trimmed by 5 bases and J by 0 bases, 11 bases remained unmatched. The CDR3 bases are TGTGCCAGCAGCCTATGGTCCCCGACTAGCGGCTCCTACGAGCAGTACTTC. Protein sequence: CASSLWSPTSGSYEQYF.